These T cell receptor beta chains were read from a single sample in a study of T cells in Graves' hyperthyroidism and ophthalmopathy. TCRdb processed the multiplex PCR reads anew with MiXCR; each CDR3 protein has one entry. The sample yields 94,000 or so distinct CDR3 sequences, roughly 49% seen once. Material: blood. These receptors were obtained from a woman in her thirties or forties with Graves' hyperthyroidism. Each CDR3 is given with its conserved first and last residue. Each record gives: J gene, V gene, D gene, clone size, CDR3 DNA, CDR3 protein. A D gene is named only where the DNA matches it firmly. Size values are once, few and many counts, or a class for expanded clones, and some rows have none.

J gene: TRBJ1-5; V gene: TRBV6-5; D gene: NA; clone size: many; CDR3 DNA: TGTGCCAGCAGTCGGAGCAATCAGCCCCAGCATTTT; CDR3 protein: CASSRSNQPQHF
J gene: TRBJ1-3; V gene: TRBV7-3; D gene: TRBD1; clone size: once; CDR3 DNA: TGTGCCAGCAGCATCGGACAGGGGGCGACTGGCTTAAACACCGTATATTTT; CDR3 protein: CASSIGQGATGLNTVYF
J gene: TRBJ2-6; V gene: TRBV15; D gene: NA; clone size: once; CDR3 DNA: TGTGCCACCAGCAGTTCCGGACGGCTCTCTGGGGCCAACGTCCTGACTTTC; CDR3 protein: CATSSSGRLSGANVLTF
J gene: TRBJ1-2; V gene: TRBV3-1; D gene: NA; clone size: many; CDR3 DNA: TGTGCCAGCAGCCGGACAGCCTATGGCTACACCTTC; CDR3 protein: CASSRTAYGYTF
J gene: TRBJ2-7; V gene: TRBV7-9; D gene: TRBD1; clone size: NA; CDR3 DNA: TGTGCCAGCACCCTGACAGGGAGATACGAGCAGTACTTC; CDR3 protein: CASTLTGRYEQYF
J gene: TRBJ1-2; V gene: TRBV19; D gene: TRBD1; clone size: NA; CDR3 DNA: TGTGCCAGTAGTATTCCCGCAGGGGGCAAGGGCTACACCTTC; CDR3 protein: CASSIPAGGKGYTF
J gene: TRBJ2-5; V gene: TRBV24-1; D gene: NA; clone size: NA; CDR3 DNA: TGTGCCACCAGTGGGGAACGCGAGACCCAGTACTTC; CDR3 protein: CATSGERETQYF
J gene: TRBJ2-7; V gene: TRBV20-1; D gene: TRBD1; clone size: NA; CDR3 DNA: TGCAGTGCGGACAGGGGTAACGAGCAGTACTTC; CDR3 protein: CSADRGNEQYF
J gene: TRBJ2-2; V gene: TRBV25-1; D gene: NA; clone size: NA; CDR3 DNA: NA; CDR3 protein: CACSARGSTRNTGELFF
J gene: TRBJ2-7; V gene: TRBV5-1; D gene: NA; clone size: NA; CDR3 DNA: TGCGCCAGCAGCTTGGGGCAGGGGCGAAGCGAGCAGTACTTC; CDR3 protein: CASSLGQGRSEQYF
J gene: TRBJ1-4; V gene: TRBV6-5; D gene: NA; clone size: many; CDR3 DNA: TGTGCCAGCAGTTACGGCTGGGGTGGTGAAAAACTGTTTTTT; CDR3 protein: CASSYGWGGEKLFF
J gene: TRBJ1-2; V gene: TRBV13; D gene: NA; clone size: many; CDR3 DNA: TGTGCCAGCAGCTTAAGGACAGCTCTTAACTATGGCTACACCTTC; CDR3 protein: CASSLRTALNYGYTF
J gene: TRBJ2-5; V gene: TRBV7-2; D gene: TRBD2; clone size: NA; CDR3 DNA: TGTGCCAGCAGCCCGATCCGGACTAGCGGGAGGGGATTAGGAGAGACCCAGTACTTC; CDR3 protein: CASSPIRTSGRGLGETQYF
J gene: TRBJ2-2; V gene: TRBV2; D gene: TRBD2; clone size: many; CDR3 DNA: TGTGCCAGCGGGGGAGCGGGATCGACCGGGGAGCTGTTTTTT; CDR3 protein: CASGGAGSTGELFF
J gene: TRBJ1-6; V gene: TRBV7-2; D gene: NA; clone size: NA; CDR3 DNA: TGTGCCAGCAGCCCGGGAGGCCCTATCCACTTT; CDR3 protein: CASSPGGPIHF
J gene: TRBJ2-7; V gene: TRBV9; D gene: TRBD1; clone size: NA; CDR3 DNA: TGTGCCAGCAGCGTAGAAAGTCGGACAGGGGGGGCGTACGAGCAGTACTTC; CDR3 protein: CASSVESRTGGAYEQYF